Listed below are T cell receptor beta chains from one sample, sequenced in a study of T cell repertoires in cytomegalovirus infection. Their antigens remain unidentified. One entry per CDR3 protein, called by TCRdb with MiXCR from the reads. Of roughly 800,000 distinct CDR3 sequences in the sample, just under 30% are singletons; the top ten hold 10% to 15%. This specimen was cultured CD8+ T cells from PBMCs, taken from culture after CMV antigen stimulation. The origin of the receptors is a human donor in good health (CMV status not recorded). Some clones in this sample may be carry-over from other donors' samples. Both conserved end residues are part of each CDR3. The order of the fields is D gene, clone size, V gene, J gene, CDR3 protein, CDR3 DNA. A D gene is named only where the DNA matches it firmly. Part of the rows lack a size; the others show once, few, many or a class for expanded clones.

D gene: .
clone size: few
V gene: TRBV27
J gene: TRBJ2-2
CDR3 protein: CASSSLPLLGVTGELFF
CDR3 DNA: TGTGCCAGCAGTTCCCTTCCACTATTAGGGGTCACCGGGGAGCTGTTTTTT

D gene: TRBD2
clone size: .
V gene: TRBV19
J gene: TRBJ2-6
CDR3 protein: CASTGRAGANVLTF
CDR3 DNA: TGTGCCAGTACCGGGAGGGCTGGGGCCAACGTCCTGACTTTC

D gene: TRBD1
clone size: few
V gene: TRBV6-1
J gene: TRBJ1-5
CDR3 protein: CASSEDRALYSNQPQHF
CDR3 DNA: TGTGCCAGCAGCGAAGACAGGGCGCTCTATAGCAATCAGCCCCAGCATTTT

D gene: .
clone size: .
V gene: TRBV20-1
J gene: TRBJ1-5
CDR3 protein: CSARVMGSNQPQHF
CDR3 DNA: TGCAGTGCTAGAGTGATGGGGAGCAATCAGCCCCAGCATTTT

D gene: TRBD1
clone size: few
V gene: TRBV27
J gene: TRBJ1-2
CDR3 protein: CASSLSPGGTGGYTF
CDR3 DNA: TGTGCCAGCAGTTTATCGCCAGGGGGTACCGGTGGCTACACCTTC

D gene: .
clone size: few
V gene: TRBV28
J gene: TRBJ2-5
CDR3 protein: CASSFLGGGGGETQYF
CDR3 DNA: TGTGCCAGCAGTTTTCTAGGAGGGGGGGGAGGAGAGACCCAGTACTTC

D gene: TRBD1
clone size: .
V gene: TRBV4-3
J gene: TRBJ1-1
CDR3 protein: CASSQDRTGVTEAFF
CDR3 DNA: TGCGCCAGCAGCCAAGACAGGACAGGGGTCACTGAAGCTTTCTTT

D gene: .
clone size: .
V gene: TRBV6-8
J gene: TRBJ1-4
CDR3 protein: CASSYVSSTNEKLFF
CDR3 DNA: TGTGCCAGCAGTTACGTCAGCTCAACTAATGAAAAACTGTTTTTT

D gene: .
clone size: .
V gene: TRBV7-9
J gene: TRBJ2-1
CDR3 protein: CASSLPPEPEQFF
CDR3 DNA: TGTGCCAGCAGCTTACCTCCGGAGCCTGAGCAGTTCTTC

D gene: TRBD2
clone size: many
V gene: TRBV7-6
J gene: TRBJ2-5
CDR3 protein: CASSILAGLRETQYF
CDR3 DNA: TGTGCCAGCAGCATACTAGCGGGGCTTCGGGAGACCCAGTACTTC

D gene: .
clone size: .
V gene: TRBV15
J gene: TRBJ1-6
CDR3 protein: CATSRERGGLANSPLHF
CDR3 DNA: TGTGCCACCAGCAGAGAGAGGGGGGGACTTGCTAATTCACCCCTCCACTTT

D gene: .
clone size: .
V gene: TRBV5-8
J gene: TRBJ1-6
CDR3 protein: CASSLDGTYSPLHF
CDR3 DNA: TGTGCCAGCAGCTTGGACGGCACTTATTCACCCCTCCACTTT

D gene: TRBD1
clone size: .
V gene: TRBV6-5
J gene: TRBJ1-1
CDR3 protein: CASSYTTGGPEAFF
CDR3 DNA: TGTGCCAGCAGTTACACGACAGGGGGCCCTGAAGCTTTCTTT

D gene: .
clone size: few
V gene: TRBV7-8
J gene: TRBJ1-2
CDR3 protein: CASSLEAGNNYGYTF
CDR3 DNA: TGTGCCAGCAGCTTAGAAGCCGGGAATAACTATGGCTACACCTTC

D gene: .
clone size: .
V gene: TRBV20-1
J gene: TRBJ1-4
CDR3 protein: CSARGAIGGRMVVLPFVDNEKLFF
CDR3 DNA: TGCAGTGCTAGAGGGGCGATTGGGGGGCGCATGGTGGTACTGCCCTTTGTGGATAATGAAAAACTGTTTTTT

D gene: .
clone size: .
V gene: TRBV10-3
J gene: TRBJ1-1
CDR3 protein: CAISESDGGRTEAFF
CDR3 DNA: TGTGCCATCAGTGAGTCGGACGGGGGACGTACTGAAGCTTTCTTT

D gene: .
clone size: many
V gene: TRBV7-2
J gene: TRBJ1-1
CDR3 protein: CASSLEGGGPEAFF
CDR3 DNA: TGTGCCAGCAGCTTAGAGGGGGGAGGCCCTGAAGCTTTCTTT

D gene: .
clone size: few
V gene: TRBV5-1
J gene: TRBJ2-3
CDR3 protein: CASRRDPTDTQYF
CDR3 DNA: TGCGCCAGCAGAAGGGACCCCACAGATACGCAGTATTTT

D gene: TRBD2
clone size: .
V gene: TRBV27
J gene: TRBJ2-7
CDR3 protein: CASSFSPSGGADEQYF
CDR3 DNA: TGTGCCAGCAGTTTTTCGCCTAGCGGGGGGGCCGACGAGCAGTACTTC

D gene: TRBD2
clone size: few
V gene: TRBV7-6
J gene: TRBJ2-2
CDR3 protein: CASSHHSLAGDTGELFF
CDR3 DNA: TGTGCCAGCAGCCACCATTCCCTAGCGGGGGATACCGGGGAGCTGTTTTTT

D gene: TRBD1
clone size: .
V gene: TRBV11-2
J gene: TRBJ2-3
CDR3 protein: CASSLLSVGQLTDTQYF
CDR3 DNA: TGTGCCAGCAGCTTATTATCGGTGGGACAGCTCACAGATACGCAGTATTTT

D gene: TRBD2
clone size: few
V gene: TRBV7-3
J gene: TRBJ2-5
CDR3 protein: CASSWTSGERETQYF
CDR3 DNA: TGTGCCAGCAGTTGGACTAGCGGGGAGAGGGAGACCCAGTACTTC

D gene: .
clone size: .
V gene: TRBV9
J gene: TRBJ1-5
CDR3 protein: CASSRENNNQPQHF
CDR3 DNA: TGTGCCAGCAGCCGAGAGAATAACAATCAGCCCCAGCATTTT

D gene: TRBD2
clone size: few
V gene: TRBV9
J gene: TRBJ2-1
CDR3 protein: CASSGVGGGAYDEQFF
CDR3 DNA: TGTGCCAGCAGCGGGGTTGGCGGGGGGGCCTACGATGAGCAGTTCTTC

D gene: .
clone size: once
V gene: TRBV28
J gene: TRBJ1-5
CDR3 protein: CASSLWTGSNQPQHF
CDR3 DNA: TGTGCCAGCAGTTTATGGACAGGTAGCAACCAGCCCCAGCATTTT

D gene: .
clone size: .
V gene: TRBV6-1
J gene: TRBJ1-2
CDR3 protein: CASSENRVDGYTF
CDR3 DNA: TGTGCCAGCAGTGAAAACAGGGTCGATGGCTACACCTTC

D gene: TRBD2
clone size: .
V gene: TRBV12-3/TRBV12-4
J gene: TRBJ2-5
CDR3 protein: CASSYTSGTETQYF
CDR3 DNA: TGTGCCAGCAGTTACACTAGCGGGACAGAGACCCAGTACTTC

D gene: .
clone size: .
V gene: TRBV5-4
J gene: TRBJ1-1
CDR3 protein: CVSSPYGGGEAFF
CDR3 DNA: TGTGTCAGCAGCCCGTACGGGGGGGGCGAAGCTTTCTTT

D gene: .
clone size: many
V gene: TRBV7-6
J gene: TRBJ1-6
CDR3 protein: CASTPNIHSPLHF
CDR3 DNA: TGTGCCAGCACGCCCAACATTCACTCACCCCTCCACTTT

D gene: .
clone size: .
V gene: TRBV24-1
J gene: TRBJ2-4
CDR3 protein: CATSDRRGPIGAGKNIQYF
CDR3 DNA: TGTGCCACCAGTGACCGGCGGGGGCCCATCGGGGCTGGCAAAAACATTCAGTACTTC

D gene: .
clone size: .
V gene: TRBV11-3
J gene: TRBJ1-1
CDR3 protein: CASSSTMGDTEAFF
CDR3 DNA: TGTGCCAGCAGCTCCACTATGGGGGACACTGAAGCTTTCTTT

D gene: TRBD2
clone size: .
V gene: TRBV19
J gene: TRBJ2-1
CDR3 protein: CASSAGGSPYNEQFF
CDR3 DNA: TGTGCCAGTAGTGCCGGGGGGTCGCCCTACAATGAGCAGTTCTTC

D gene: .
clone size: .
V gene: TRBV12-3/TRBV12-4
J gene: TRBJ1-1
CDR3 protein: CASVLGGGTEAFF
CDR3 DNA: TGTGCCAGCGTCCTAGGAGGGGGGACTGAAGCTTTCTTT

D gene: .
clone size: many
V gene: TRBV7-2
J gene: TRBJ1-2
CDR3 protein: CASSFLGTSYGYTF
CDR3 DNA: TGTGCCAGCAGCTTTCTGGGAACCTCTTATGGCTACACCTTC

D gene: .
clone size: .
V gene: TRBV5-6
J gene: TRBJ1-1
CDR3 protein: CASSLADLEAFF
CDR3 DNA: TGTGCCAGCAGCTTGGCGGACCTTGAAGCTTTCTTT

D gene: .
clone size: few
V gene: TRBV6-6
J gene: TRBJ1-3
CDR3 protein: CASSSPGPGSGNTIYF
CDR3 DNA: TGTGCCAGCAGTTCCCCGGGACCCGGCTCTGGAAACACCATATATTTT

D gene: TRBD1
clone size: few
V gene: TRBV7-2
J gene: TRBJ1-2
CDR3 protein: CASSPRDRVHYGYTF
CDR3 DNA: TGTGCCAGCAGCCCACGGGACAGGGTTCACTATGGCTACACCTTC

D gene: TRBD1
clone size: .
V gene: TRBV6-1
J gene: TRBJ1-5
CDR3 protein: CASRGQGRSNQPQHF
CDR3 DNA: TGTGCCAGCAGGGGACAGGGTCGGAGCAATCAGCCCCAGCATTTT

D gene: .
clone size: .
V gene: TRBV19
J gene: TRBJ1-1
CDR3 protein: CASSIDSLAGTTEAFF
CDR3 DNA: TGTGCCAGTAGTATAGATTCATTGGCAGGGACCACTGAAGCTTTCTTT

D gene: .
clone size: .
V gene: TRBV7-6
J gene: TRBJ2-1
CDR3 protein: CASSDLDYNEQFF
CDR3 DNA: TGTGCCAGCAGCGACCTTGATTACAATGAGCAGTTCTTC

D gene: .
clone size: few
V gene: TRBV6-1
J gene: TRBJ1-1
CDR3 protein: CASSEPRSRAYSFF
CDR3 DNA: TGTGCCAGCAGTGAACCTCGATCGAGGGCATACTCTTTCTTT

D gene: TRBD2
clone size: many
V gene: TRBV7-2
J gene: TRBJ2-3
CDR3 protein: CASSLARTSHTDTQYF
CDR3 DNA: TGTGCCAGCAGCTTAGCGAGGACTAGCCATACAGATACGCAGTATTTT

D gene: TRBD1
clone size: .
V gene: TRBV27
J gene: TRBJ2-1
CDR3 protein: CASSLSGQDLAWDEQFF
CDR3 DNA: TGTGCCAGCAGTTTATCCGGACAGGACCTCGCATGGGATGAGCAGTTCTTC

D gene: .
clone size: few
V gene: TRBV24-1
J gene: TRBJ1-1
CDR3 protein: CATENREGNTEAFF
CDR3 DNA: TGTGCCACAGAGAACAGGGAAGGCAACACTGAAGCTTTCTTT

D gene: .
clone size: .
V gene: TRBV12-5
J gene: TRBJ1-1
CDR3 protein: CASGFETGRTTEAFF
CDR3 DNA: TGTGCTAGTGGTTTTGAAACCGGGAGAACCACTGAAGCTTTCTTT

D gene: .
clone size: few
V gene: TRBV6-1
J gene: TRBJ1-5
CDR3 protein: CASSSSDGNNQPQHF
CDR3 DNA: TGTGCCAGCTCTTCATCAGACGGAAACAATCAGCCCCAGCATTTT

D gene: TRBD1
clone size: few
V gene: TRBV19
J gene: TRBJ2-1
CDR3 protein: CASKDRGMYNEQFF
CDR3 DNA: TGTGCCAGCAAAGACAGGGGCATGTACAATGAGCAGTTCTTC

D gene: .
clone size: few
V gene: TRBV27
J gene: TRBJ2-1
CDR3 protein: CASSWYSHPDNEQFF
CDR3 DNA: TGTGCCAGCAGTTGGTATAGCCACCCCGACAATGAGCAGTTCTTC

D gene: .
clone size: .
V gene: TRBV10-3
J gene: TRBJ2-1
CDR3 protein: CAIRKPGESYNEQFF
CDR3 DNA: TGTGCCATCAGGAAACCAGGGGAATCCTACAATGAGCAGTTCTTC

D gene: TRBD1
clone size: once
V gene: TRBV15
J gene: TRBJ2-1
CDR3 protein: CATSVRTGGYNEQFF
CDR3 DNA: TGTGCCACCAGCGTAAGGACAGGGGGCTACAATGAGCAGTTCTTC

D gene: TRBD1
clone size: few
V gene: TRBV6-5
J gene: TRBJ2-1
CDR3 protein: CASQGANEQFF
CDR3 DNA: TGTGCCAGTCAGGGGGCCAATGAGCAGTTCTTC

D gene: .
clone size: few
V gene: TRBV6-2/TRBV6-3
J gene: TRBJ2-7
CDR3 protein: CASSYGKGLSYEQYF
CDR3 DNA: TGTGCCAGCAGTTATGGGAAGGGGTTAAGCTACGAGCAGTACTTC